Shown below are 15 T cell receptor beta chains from a single sample sequenced in a study of identical twins. From the 5' RACE reads, TCRdb called clonotypes with MiXCR, one entry per CDR3 protein. The data show 540,000 or so distinct CDR3 sequences, with 20% to 25% seen just once and more than 0.4% held by the top ten. This sample was also put to use in a study of yellow fever vaccine responses in identical twins.

Sequencing was carried out using CD4+ T cells sorted from blood. The receptor set was obtained from a woman aged 18-29 years in good health.

This clonotype has more than one count but fewer than ten. The chain links TRBV3-1 to TRBJ2-2; 12 bases fit TRBD2. CDR1 and CDR2 (germline): LGHDT, YNNKEL (reference sequence). V shed 5 bases and J 3 bases; nucleotides not matched to a gene: 7. The CDR3 sequence is 17 residues long. DNA for the CDR3: TGTGCCAGCAGCTCGTCTAGCGGGGGGGTTCACACCGGGGAGCTGTTTTTT. Its translation: CASSSSSGGVHTGELFF.

This chain links TRBV20-1 with TRBJ2-2, with TRBD1 as a possible D gene (6 bases). Germline CDR1 DFQATT, CDR2 SNEGSKA (reference sequence). V was cut by 2 bases and J by 5 bases, with 12 bases left in between. CDR3 length equals 14 residues. This CDR3 reads CSARLDRSTGELFF. The DNA of the CDR3 is TGCAGTGCTAGACTAGACAGGTCTACCGGGGAGCTGTTTTTT.

The J gene is TRBJ2-5, the V gene TRBV7-9; 8 bases map to TRBD2. The germline V gene encodes CDR1 SEHNR and CDR2 FQNEAQ (reference sequence). The CDR3 totals 15 residues. The V and J ends lost 1 base and 6 bases, in that order; junction bases with no gene match: 7. CDR3 coding DNA: TGTGCCAGCAGCTTAGAAGCGGGACTAGGCCAGACCCAGTACTTC. Translation: CASSLEAGLGQTQYF.

In this sample, this clonotype turned up a few times. The chain links TRBV7-2 to TRBJ2-1, with D perhaps TRBD2 (6 bases). The V end lost 1 base, the J end lost 4 bases, and 11 bases lay between the germline ends. CDR1 SGHTA and CDR2 FQGNSA come from the germline V gene. This CDR3 comprises 15 residues. This CDR3 reads CASSLGGRNYNEQFF. The DNA for the CDR3 is TGTGCCAGCAGCTTAGGAGGGAGGAATTACAATGAGCAGTTCTTC.

V usage is TRBV7-9 and J usage is TRBJ2-7; 8 nucleotides match TRBD1. The CDR3 spans 12 residues. Per germline, CDR1 SEHNR and CDR2 FQNEAQ (reference sequence). The ends lost 5 bases at V and 5 bases at J; junction bases unmatched: 2. CDR3 in amino acids: CASSQTGDEQYF. The CDR3 bases are TGTGCCAGCAGCCAGACAGGGGACGAGCAGTACTTC.

This clonotype was recorded at least ten times. The chain joins TRBV20-1 to TRBJ2-1; TRBD2 matches at 7 bases. V shed 4 bases and J 2 bases; nucleotides not matched to a gene: 8. The CDR3 is 15 residues long. The germline V gene has CDR1 DFQATT and CDR2 SNEGSKA (reference sequence). The CDR3 nucleotides are TGCAGTGCTAAACAACTAGCGAACCCCTACAATGAGCAGTTCTTC. It encodes CSAKQLANPYNEQFF.

This clonotype was recorded a few times. The chain combines TRBV2 with TRBJ2-1, with TRBD2 matching over 11 bases. The CDR3 totals 16 residues. The ends lost 4 bases at V and 4 bases at J; junction bases unmatched: 6. Germline values: CDR1 SNHLY, CDR2 FYNNEI. The CDR3 loop reads CASSARLAGTYNEQFF. DNA of the CDR3: TGTGCCAGCAGTGCCCGACTAGCGGGAACGTACAATGAGCAGTTCTTC.

This clonotype was seen a few times. V is TRBV28 and J is TRBJ2-6; D could derive from TRBD1 or TRBD2 (6 bases each). Trimming shortened V by 1 base and J by 1 base, and 17 bases separated the two germline ends. The CDR3 totals 19 residues. The germline V gene has CDR1 MDHEN and CDR2 SYDVKM. The CDR3 nucleotides read TGTGCCAGCAGTTTATCGGGGGCAGGACAACGATCTGGGGCCAACGTCCTGACTTTC. Translation: CASSLSGAGQRSGANVLTF. Using reference TRBV28 and TRBJ2-6 for the parts outside the CDR3, the full variable domain is DVKVTQSSRYLVKRTGEKVFLECVQDMDHENMFWYRQDPGLGLRLIYFSYDVKMKEKGDIPEGYSVSREKKERFSLILESASTNQTSMYLCASSLSGAGQRSGANVLTFGAGSRLTVL.

This clonotype was observed at least ten times. V gene TRBV12-3 or TRBV12-4 combines with J gene TRBJ1-5; no clear D. The CDR3 consists of 14 residues. Deletions cut 5 bases from V and 7 bases from J, with 15 bases between. The CDR3 DNA reads as TGTGCCAGCAGTCCATCAACCACCGGGCAGCCCCAGCATTTT. Residues: CASSPSTTGQPQHF.

The chain uses TRBV5-1 and TRBJ2-3; D may be TRBD2 (6 bases). The V and J ends lost 1 base and 6 bases respectively, with 15 bases between them. The germline gives CDR1 SGHRS, CDR2 YFSETQ. CDR3 length: 15 amino acids. CDR3 region: CASSLSEGGSDTQYF. The CDR3 DNA follows: TGCGCCAGCAGCTTGTCTGAGGGAGGATCGGATACGCAGTATTTT.

The chain joins TRBV28 to TRBJ2-3, with TRBD2 matching 10 bases. V shed 7 bases and J 1 base; nucleotides not matched to a gene: 5. This CDR3 region has 15 residues. Per germline, CDR1 MDHEN and CDR2 SYDVKM. The CDR3 DNA is TGTGCCAGCAACCTAGCGGGAGTAGGCACAGATACGCAGTATTTT. Amino acids: CASNLAGVGTDTQYF.

The CDR3: CASSTKIRDREDNEQFF. DNA for the CDR3: TGTGCCAGCAGCACAAAGATCCGGGACAGGGAAGACAATGAGCAGTTCTTC. The J gene is TRBJ2-1, the V gene TRBV9; 9 nucleotides line up with TRBD1. The length of the CDR3 is 17 residues. CDR1 is SGDLS and CDR2 is YYNGEE in the germline V gene. With V trimmed by 4 bases and J by 5 bases, 13 bases remained unmatched.

The chain is built from TRBV5-1 and TRBJ2-7; D not certain. Trimming removed 4 bases from V and 3 bases from J, with 29 bases in between. CDR1 SGHRS and CDR2 YFSETQ come from the germline V gene. The CDR3 contains 19 residues. The CDR3 DNA sequence: TGCGCCAGCAGCCCCAACCCAGGTGCAATGCCTATGCCCCTCTACGAGCAGTACGTC. It yields the protein CASSPNPGAMPMPLYEQYV.

This rearrangement joins TRBV10-3 to TRBJ1-1; 7 nucleotides match TRBD1. The CDR3 runs to 13 residues. CDR1 is ENHRY, CDR2 SYGVKD, per germline. Trimming cost V 0 bases and J 5 bases; bases outside gene matches: 0. The CDR3 DNA is TGTGCCATCAGTGAGTCACAGGGGACTGAAGCTTTCTTT. As protein: CAISESQGTEAFF.

The chain is built from TRBV7-6 and TRBJ2-3; D gene unclear. Germline lookup yields CDR1 SGHVS and CDR2 FNYEAQ. The CDR3 runs 14 residues. Trimming cost V 5 bases and J 1 base, with 10 bases left between them. CDR3 sequence: CASSRLWGTDTQYF. DNA for the CDR3: TGTGCCAGCAGCAGGCTGTGGGGCACAGATACGCAGTATTTT.